The TCR beta chain described here comes from a study of cytomegalovirus exposure and HLA in healthy donors. General study findings and limits: Researchers left out some V segments, among them TRBV6-2 and TRBV6-3, as indistinguishable.

Remarks on this clone: What it recognizes is unknown.

PCR used 60 Vbeta primers and 13 Jbeta primers. The table came from immunoSEQ multiplex PCR; TCRdb's copy has only in-frame clones and leaves some out. Of under 200,000 clones in the sample, roughly 85% were seen once. CDR3 length equals 13 residues. Germline V gene lookup returns CDR1 SGHVS and CDR2 FQNEAQ. Trimming left V 6 bases short and J 5 bases short, with 11 bases between. This chain joins TRBV7-8 and TRBJ2-1, with no clear D. The specimen sequenced was PBMCs. The receptor was isolated from a man aged 25-45 years in good health and CMV-seronegative. The CDR3 protein is CASSTRENNEQFF. The CDR3 nucleotides are TGTGCCAGCAGTACCCGTGAGAACAATGAGCAGTTCTTC.